The next 17 T cell receptor beta chains were all read from a single sample in a study of shared clonotypes between healthy human individuals. The method was immunoSEQ multiplex PCR; TCRdb's version includes in-frame clones alone and lacks a portion of them. This table has 740,000 or so clones, around 78% appearing once. Source material: memory CD4+ T cells sorted from blood. This sample's subset: CD45RA-negative fraction. The receptors were sampled from a woman in her 30s in good health.

This chain links TRBV2 with TRBJ2-7, with 7 bases lining up with TRBD2. Germline lookup yields CDR1 SNHLY and CDR2 FYNNEI. Trimming cost V 0 bases and J 0 bases; bases outside gene matches: 8. This CDR3 contains 17 residues. DNA for the CDR3: TGTGCCAGCAGTGAAGCGCTTGGCGGGAGTATCTCCTACGAGCAGTACTTC. The encoded protein is CASSEALGGSISYEQYF.

The rearrangement links TRBV6-1 to TRBJ1-1, with TRBD1 identical over 9 bases. The CDR3 has 14 residues. The germline CDR1 and CDR2 sequences are MNHNS and SASEGT. The V gene end was trimmed by 5 bases and the J gene end by 5 bases; junction bases not matched to a gene: 6. CDR3 in amino acids: CASSNRDRVTEAFF. The CDR3, as DNA: TGTGCCAGCAGTAACCGGGACAGGGTAACTGAAGCTTTCTTT.

The chain uses TRBV28 and TRBJ1-5; unclear D gene. Trimming cost V 5 bases and J 3 bases, with 14 bases left between them. Germline V lookup: CDR1 MDHEN, CDR2 SYDVKM. CDR3 length: 15 residues. CDR3: CASSLLARHNQPQHF. CDR3 coding DNA: TGTGCCAGCAGTCTCCTGGCTCGCCACAATCAGCCCCAGCATTTT.

The CDR3 spells CSVPGGVQETQYF. CDR3 sequence (DNA): TGCAGCGTCCCCGGAGGGGTACAAGAGACCCAGTACTTC. The rearrangement links TRBV29-1 to TRBJ2-5, with D perhaps matching TRBD2 (6 bases). The CDR3 spans 13 residues. V was shortened by 6 bases and J by 2 bases, with 13 bases between the two germline ends. CDR1 is SQVTM and CDR2 is ANQGSEA in the germline V gene.

In this sample, this clone turned up a few times. The chain links TRBV7-8 to TRBJ2-7, with TRBD1 matching over 9 bases. This CDR3 spans 17 amino acids. J was trimmed by 4 bases and V by 1 base; bases with no gene match: 11. Germline assignment: CDR1 SGHVS and CDR2 FQNEAQ. CDR3 amino acids: CASSLVSVQDRGYEQYF. The CDR3 DNA is TGTGCCAGCAGCTTAGTATCTGTGCAGGACAGGGGATACGAGCAGTACTTC.

This clone was detected only once. The chain recombines TRBV6-1 with TRBJ2-2; perhaps TRBD2 as D (6 bases). The CDR3 is 15 residues long. Trimming left V 4 bases short and J 4 bases short, with 13 bases between. CDR1 and CDR2 from the germline V gene are MNHNS and SASEGT. CDR3 coding DNA: TGTGCCAGCAGTGTGGCAAGGCGGGGCACCGGGGAGCTGTTTTTT. This gives the protein CASSVARRGTGELFF.

The chain links TRBV28 to TRBJ2-7; perhaps TRBD1 as D (6 bases). Germline V gene lookup returns CDR1 MDHEN and CDR2 SYDVKM. V was trimmed by 4 bases and J by 2 bases, leaving 9 bases between them. The CDR3 is made up of 13 amino acids. The CDR3, as DNA: TGTGCCAGCAGTTCCACAGGGCCCTACGAGCAGTACTTC. This translates into CASSSTGPYEQYF.

The rearrangement joins TRBV7-9 to TRBJ1-5; D call uncertain. Trimming took off 5 bases at V and 6 bases at J, with 20 bases between the two ends. Germline loops: CDR1 SEHNR, CDR2 FQNEAQ (reference sequence). The CDR3 length is 16 residues. CDR3 residues: CASSLGSGIRSQPQHF. CDR3 nucleotides: TGTGCCAGCAGCCTAGGGTCCGGGATTAGAAGTCAGCCCCAGCATTTT.

This clone appeared many times. Other nucleotide sequences from this sample produce the same CDR3. The chain has TRBV6-1 and TRBJ1-1; tentative D call: TRBD1 (5 bases). V lost 0 bases and J 3 bases, leaving 11 bases between the germline ends. The CDR3 loop spans 15 amino acids. The germline V gene has CDR1 MNHNS and CDR2 SASEGT. Written as DNA, the CDR3 is TGTGCCAGCAGTGAAGCTACGGGGGGATACACTGAAGCTTTCTTT. Its translation is CASSEATGGYTEAFF.

CDR3 amino acids: CASSITSFGRSNYGYTF. The CDR3 DNA follows: TGTGCCAGCAGTATCACCTCGTTTGGCAGATCTAACTATGGCTACACCTTC. V is TRBV5-6 and J is TRBJ1-2, with no clear D. The ends were cut back, 5 bases at V and 0 bases at J, with 20 bases in the middle. The length of the CDR3 is 17 residues. CDR1 is SGHDT, CDR2 YYEEEE, per germline.

This chain joins TRBV11-2 and TRBJ2-3; the match to TRBD2 covers 7 bases. This CDR3 spans 13 amino acids. In germline, CDR1 is SGHAT, CDR2 FQNNGV. Unmatched junction bases numbered 3, after V lost 5 bases and J lost 4 bases. CDR3 in amino acids: CASSIGLADTQYF. The CDR3, as DNA: TGTGCCAGCAGCATAGGACTAGCAGATACGCAGTATTTT.

The chain joins TRBV9 to TRBJ2-2, with 8 positions matching TRBD2. The ends lost 3 bases at V and 1 base at J; junction bases unmatched: 5. This CDR3 contains 16 residues. CDR1 SGDLS and CDR2 YYNGEE come from the germline V gene. CDR3 amino acids: CASSATGLENTGELFF. The CDR3 DNA is TGTGCCAGCAGCGCAACGGGACTAGAGAACACCGGGGAGCTGTTTTTT.

The chain recombines TRBV6-1 with TRBJ1-1; 9 bases are a match to TRBD1. The length of the CDR3 is 13 residues. With 6 bases clipped from V and 5 bases from J, the junction kept 4 bases outside the gene matches. Per germline, CDR1 MNHNS and CDR2 SASEGT. In DNA form, the CDR3 reads TGTGCCAGCAGGGACAGGGGTGGGACTGAAGCTTTCTTT. Translated: CASRDRGGTEAFF.

This chain uses TRBV5-1 with TRBJ2-6; TRBD1 matches at 7 bases. CDR1 and CDR2 from the germline V gene are SGHRS and YFSETQ. The CDR3 runs to 16 residues. With V trimmed by 6 bases and J by 0 bases, 6 bases remained unmatched. The CDR3 region is CASTRQGASGANVLTF. For the CDR3, the DNA is TGCGCCAGCACAAGACAGGGTGCCTCTGGGGCCAACGTCCTGACTTTC.

As regards this clone: Other nucleotide sequences in the sample specify the same CDR3. The gene calls are TRBV28 and TRBJ1-2; D remains unclear. With 3 bases removed from V and 2 bases from J, the gap between germline ends came to 7 bases. CDR1 and CDR2 from the germline V gene are MDHEN and SYDVKM. The CDR3 is 13 amino acids. The DNA for the CDR3 is TGTGCCAGCAGTTTTTCCCGGAACTATGGCTACACCTTC. Amino acids: CASSFSRNYGYTF.

The V gene is TRBV19, the J gene TRBJ2-2; a weak D match, TRBD1 (6 bases). CDR1 and CDR2 from the germline V gene are LNHDA and SQIVND (reference sequence). The germline V and J ends were trimmed by 7 bases and 0 bases, with 15 bases remaining between them. This CDR3 has 16 residues. The CDR3 loop reads CASTDRRNANTGELFF. The CDR3 bases are TGTGCCAGTACAGACAGGAGAAACGCGAACACCGGGGAGCTGTTTTTT.

This sequence joins TRBV4-1 and TRBJ2-2, with 9 positions matching TRBD2. The CDR3 is made up of 19 amino acids. The trim removed 6 bases at V and 0 bases at J, leaving 14 bases unmatched. Per the germline V gene, CDR1 is MGHRA and CDR2 is YSYEKL. The CDR3 DNA sequence: TGCGCCAGCAGACTTCAATTGCGGCGGGAGGGGGCGAACACCGGGGAGCTGTTTTTT. Translating gives CASRLQLRREGANTGELFF.